The entry that follows covers one T cell receptor (beta chain) sequence. The table came from immunoSEQ multiplex PCR; TCRdb's copy has only in-frame clones and leaves some out. The sample has about 2 million clones; approximately 95% are singletons. This entry is derived from a study of shared clonotypes between healthy human individuals. CD45RO negativity and positive selection for CCR7 defined naive CD8 cells, a population that excluded terminally differentiated effector memory CD45RA+ cells. This TCR derives from a young man in good health. Input material: naive CD8+ T cells sorted from blood.

The CDR3 here is CASSEISGGRHTNEQYF. The CDR3 bases are TGTGCCAGCAGTGAGATATCAGGGGGCCGACATACCAACGAGCAGTACTTC. The chain uses TRBV6-1 and TRBJ2-7; 8 bases align to TRBD1. Losses at the gene ends were 3 bases for V and 5 bases for J; bases not matched to a gene: 15. This CDR3 is 17 amino acids long. Germline CDR1 MNHNS, CDR2 SASEGT.